One and the same sample provided the 20 T cell receptor beta chains below, sequenced in a study of human T cells and chemical hapten exposure. The sample's time point: patch test 1, 2 weeks after DPC sensitization. Treatment given: therapeutic diphenylcyclopropenone sensitization with weekly scalp DPC. TCRdb re-called the RACE reads with MiXCR, one entry per CDR3 protein. The sample contains approximately 80,000 distinct CDR3 sequences, approximately 8% of which appear only once. The sequenced sample was whole blood, obtained in connection with sensitization to the hapten diphenylcyclopropenone (DPC). These TCRs come from a woman between 25 and 40 years old with alopecia areata. Some clones in this sample may be carry-over from other donors' samples.

This clonotype showed up many times. J is TRBJ1-5 and V is TRBV20-1, with a weak D call TRBD1 (5 bases). The CDR3 is made up of 13 amino acids. Germline values: CDR1 DFQATT, CDR2 SNEGSKA (reference sequence). V gave up 1 base and J gave up 7 bases, with 11 bases separating them. CDR3 loop: CSARGTSDQPQHF. CDR3 DNA sequence: TGCAGTGCTAGAGGGACATCAGACCAGCCCCAGCATTTT.

The chain employs TRBV18 and TRBJ1-3; possible D gene TRBD1, 5 bases. V was pared by 4 bases and J by 4 bases, with 17 bases between. Germline CDR1 KGHSH, CDR2 LQKENI. This CDR3 has 16 amino acids. The CDR3 region is CASSQRQTTPGNTIYF. The DNA for the CDR3 is TGTGCCAGCTCACAGAGACAGACGACCCCCGGAAACACCATATATTTT.

Many counts were recorded for this clonotype. The genes are TRBV30 and TRBJ2-7; TRBD1 might be the D (6 bases). The CDR3 runs to 12 residues. Trimming took 3 bases from V and 6 from J, leaving 12 bases between them. CDR1 GTSNPN and CDR2 SVGIG come from the germline V gene (reference sequence). The CDR3 DNA sequence: TGTGCCTGGAGCGTACAGGGTCTCGAGCAGTACTTC. It encodes CAWSVQGLEQYF.

This clonotype was found a few times. The chain carries TRBV9 and TRBJ2-1, with 9 bases identical to TRBD2. The J segment lost 6 bases and the V segment lost 0 bases, leaving 7 bases of the junction unmatched. Germline CDR1 and CDR2: SGDLS and YYNGEE. This CDR3 has 16 residues. CDR3 in amino acids: CASSVVVLAGGNEQFF. The CDR3 nucleotides read TGTGCCAGCAGCGTAGTCGTACTAGCGGGCGGCAATGAGCAGTTCTTC.

This clonotype has at least ten counts. V is TRBV2 and J is TRBJ1-6; D is unclear. The CDR3 contains 12 residues. The germline V gene has CDR1 SNHLY and CDR2 FYNNEI. Trimming removed 5 bases from V and 8 bases from J, with 7 bases in between. Here the CDR3 DNA reads TGTGCCAGCAGTACAGTCTATTCACCCCTCCACTTT. Amino acid sequence: CASSTVYSPLHF. Full variable domain (outside the CDR3, taken from reference TRBV2 and TRBJ1-6): EPEVTQTPSHQVTQMGQEVILRCVPISNHLYFYWYRQILGQKVEFLVSFYNNEISEKSEIFDDQFSVERPDGSNFTLKIRSTKLEDSAMYFCASSTVYSPLHFGNGTRLTVT.

This clonotype has a count of ten or more. The genes are TRBV20-1 and TRBJ2-7; tentative D call: TRBD2 (6 bases). The V end was cut by 5 bases, the J end by 3 bases, with 14 bases between. Germline V gene sequence: CDR1 DFQATT, CDR2 SNEGSKA (reference sequence). This CDR3 spans 13 amino acids. The CDR3 DNA follows: TGCAGTGCTTTGGACGGGGGAATCTACGAGCAGTACTTC. This codes for CSALDGGIYEQYF.

Worth noting for this clonotype: Possible read error: a much larger clone is one base away. The chain combines TRBV6-1 with TRBJ1-4, with 7 bases identical to TRBD1. Germline CDR1 reads MNHNS; CDR2 reads SASEGT. This CDR3 is 13 amino acids long. The V and J ends lost 4 bases and 5 bases, in that order; junction bases with no gene match: 1. In DNA form, the CDR3 reads TGTGCCAGCAGTGGCAGGGGGAATGAAAAACTGTTTTTT. The encoded protein is CASSGRGNEKLFF.

This clonotype showed up many times. This chain links TRBV21-1 with TRBJ2-7; TRBD1 is taken as the D call from the table, unchecked against the DNA. TRBV21-1 counts as a pseudogene. CDR3 length: 13 residues. The CDR3, as DNA: TGTGCCAGCCCCGGGACACAAAACTACGAGCAGTACTTC. This codes for CASPGTQNYEQYF.

In this sample, this clonotype turned up many times. The chain uses TRBV20-1 and TRBJ2-3; D is perhaps TRBD1 (6 bases). Germline V gene lookup returns CDR1 DFQATT and CDR2 SNEGSKA (reference sequence). V was pared by 3 bases and J by 6 bases, with 13 bases between. The CDR3 spans 13 residues. CDR3 amino acids: CSASVGQSDTQYF. Here the CDR3 DNA reads TGCAGTGCTAGTGTCGGACAGAGCGATACGCAGTATTTT.

In this sample, this clonotype turned up a few times. The chain couples TRBV12-3 or TRBV12-4 to TRBJ1-5; D gene ambiguous. The CDR3 totals 13 residues. The germline V and J ends were trimmed by 2 bases and 5 bases, with 7 bases remaining between them. The CDR3 nucleotides read TGTGCCAGCAGTTTAAATCAGGATCAGCCCCAGCATTTT. This codes for CASSLNQDQPQHF.

This clonotype has just a few counts. The gene calls are TRBV7-2 and TRBJ2-7; TRBD1 matches at 11 bases. V was pared by 5 bases and J by 6 bases, with 6 bases of the junction left unmatched. CDR3 length: 14 amino acids. Germline CDR1 is SGHTA and CDR2 is FQGNSA. The CDR3, as DNA: TGTGCCAGCAGCCAGGGACAGGGGGTGGGCGAGCAGTACTTC. Residues: CASSQGQGVGEQYF.

The sample holds many counts of this clonotype. This sequence joins TRBV7-2 and TRBJ1-4, with D possibly being TRBD1 (5 bases). Deletions cut 1 base from V and 0 bases from J, with 9 bases between. CDR1 and CDR2 from the germline V gene are SGHTA and FQGNSA. The CDR3 runs to 16 residues. The CDR3 nucleotides are TGTGCCAGCAGCTTAGATCTGACAGCAACTAATGAAAAACTGTTTTTT. Its protein product is CASSLDLTATNEKLFF. Full variable domain (outside the CDR3, taken from reference TRBV7-2 and TRBJ1-4): GAGVSQSPSNKVTEKGKDVELRCDPISGHTALYWYRQSLGQGLEFLIYFQGNSAPDKSGLPSDRFSAERTGGSVSTLTIQRTQQEDSAVYLCASSLDLTATNEKLFFGSGTQLSVL.

This clonotype was picked up many times. The J gene is TRBJ2-3, the V gene TRBV6-4, with D possibly matching TRBD2 (5 bases). With 5 bases removed from V and 2 bases from J, the gap between germline ends came to 11 bases. This CDR3 spans 14 amino acids. Germline loops: CDR1 MRHNA, CDR2 SNTAGT. CDR3 protein: CASSSGDDTDTQYF. The CDR3 nucleotides read TGTGCCAGCAGTTCCGGGGATGACACAGATACGCAGTATTTT.

This clonotype was detected many times. The chain has TRBV7-9 and TRBJ2-7; D is undetermined. This CDR3 is 13 amino acids long. The germline V gene has CDR1 SEHNR and CDR2 FQNEAQ (reference sequence). V was pared by 5 bases and J by 3 bases, with 11 bases between. Here the CDR3 DNA reads TGTGCCAGCAGCCCGACCCAAAACTACGAGCAGTACTTC. It translates to CASSPTQNYEQYF.

In its sample, this clonotype was seen a few times. This chain uses TRBV7-9 with TRBJ1-2; the D is unclear. The CDR3 spans 14 residues. CDR1 and CDR2 (germline): SEHNR, FQNEAQ (reference sequence). Deletions cut 5 bases from V and 1 base from J, with 11 bases between. The CDR3: CASSPWEYNYGYTF. CDR3 bases: TGTGCCAGCAGCCCCTGGGAGTATAACTATGGCTACACCTTC.

At least ten counts were recorded for this clonotype. V gene TRBV12-3 or TRBV12-4 combines with J gene TRBJ2-7; D is uncertain. This CDR3 contains 13 residues. Trimming took off 7 bases at V and 3 bases at J, with 13 bases between the two ends. In nucleotides, the CDR3 is TGTGCCAGCAAAGCGACCCAGAGCTACGAGCAGTACTTC. Translation: CASKATQSYEQYF.

This clonotype was seen repeatedly, ten times or more. This chain joins TRBV7-9 and TRBJ2-1; the D gene is possibly TRBD1 (6 bases). Trimming cost V 5 bases and J 6 bases, with 8 bases left between them. Germline V gene data show CDR1 as SEHNR and CDR2 as FQNEAQ (reference sequence). The CDR3 contains 12 residues. This CDR3 reads CASSGQLNEQFF. The CDR3 DNA reads as TGTGCCAGCAGCGGACAGCTCAATGAGCAGTTCTTC.

This clonotype was seen a handful of times. J is TRBJ2-5 and V is TRBV6-1, with D hard to call. The CDR3 length is 11 residues. In germline, CDR1 is MNHNS, CDR2 SASEGT. V was pared by 7 bases and J by 3 bases, with 6 bases between. The CDR3 sequence is CASTAKETQYF. CDR3 DNA: TGTGCCAGCACAGCGAAAGAGACCCAGTACTTC.

This clonotype has ten or more counts. The chain recombines TRBV20-1 with TRBJ1-5; tentatively, D is TRBD1 (5 bases). Looked up from germline, CDR1 is DFQATT and CDR2 is SNEGSKA (reference sequence). V shed 0 bases and J shed 0 bases, with 9 bases lying between them. This CDR3 is 15 amino acids long. As DNA, the CDR3 is TGCAGTGCTAGAGAGGGGGGGTATAGCAATCAGCCCCAGCATTTT. It encodes CSAREGGYSNQPQHF.

This clonotype was observed at least ten times. J is TRBJ1-5 and V is TRBV7-2; D possibly corresponds to TRBD1 (6 bases). Between the trimmed V and J ends, which lost 7 bases and 1 base, there was a span of 29 bases. The CDR3 totals 20 residues. Per germline, CDR1 SGHTA and CDR2 FQGNSA. This CDR3 reads CASTFHLRDLKGGSNQPQHF. The CDR3 nucleotides are TGTGCCAGCACCTTCCACCTCCGGGACCTAAAAGGGGGAAGCAATCAGCCCCAGCATTTT.